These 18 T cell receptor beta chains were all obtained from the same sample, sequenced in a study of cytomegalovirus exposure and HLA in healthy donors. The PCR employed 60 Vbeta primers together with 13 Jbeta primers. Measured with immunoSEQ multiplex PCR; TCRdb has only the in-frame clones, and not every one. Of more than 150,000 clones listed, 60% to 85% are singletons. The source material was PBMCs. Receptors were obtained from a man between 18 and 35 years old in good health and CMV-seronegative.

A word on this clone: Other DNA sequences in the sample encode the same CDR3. CDR3 region: CAWRGRGGQGVTEAFF. CDR3 coding DNA: TGTGCCTGGAGGGGGAGGGGGGGGCAGGGAGTCACTGAAGCTTTCTTT. The chain joins TRBV30 to TRBJ1-1; TRBD1 might be the D (6 bases). V dropped 3 bases and J dropped 4 bases, with 21 bases sitting between them. This CDR3 spans 16 amino acids. Germline values: CDR1 GTSNPN, CDR2 SVGIG (reference sequence). Combining the CDR3 with reference TRBV30 and TRBJ1-1 gives the whole variable domain SQTIHQWPATLVQPVGSPLSLECTVEGTSNPNLYWYRQAAGRGLQLLFYSVGIGQISSEVPQNLSASRPQDRQFILSSKKLLLSDSGFYLCAWRGRGGQGVTEAFFGQGTRLTVV.

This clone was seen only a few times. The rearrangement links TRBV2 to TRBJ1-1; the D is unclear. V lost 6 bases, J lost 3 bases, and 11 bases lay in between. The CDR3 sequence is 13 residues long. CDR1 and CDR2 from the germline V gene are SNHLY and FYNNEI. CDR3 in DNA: TGTGCCAGCAGACGGGATCAGGACACTGAAGCTTTCTTT. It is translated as CASRRDQDTEAFF.

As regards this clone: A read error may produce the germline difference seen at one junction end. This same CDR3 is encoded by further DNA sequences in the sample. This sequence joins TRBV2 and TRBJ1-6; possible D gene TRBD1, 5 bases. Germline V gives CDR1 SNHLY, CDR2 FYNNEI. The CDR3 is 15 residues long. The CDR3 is CASSLAAGGSSPLHF. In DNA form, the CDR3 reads TGCGCCAGCAGCCTCGCGGCCGGGGGAAGCTCACCCCTCCACTTT.

CDR3 sequence (DNA): TGTGCCAGTAGTATTAGGAGAGTAACTTTCTTT. Translation gives CASSIRRVTFF. The rearrangement links TRBV19 to TRBJ1-1; D is unresolved. CDR3 length: 11 amino acids. The V end lost 3 bases, the J end lost 12 bases, and 11 bases lay between the germline ends. The germline V gene has CDR1 LNHDA and CDR2 SQIVND (reference sequence).

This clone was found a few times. The CDR3 is CASRPGQRGNTIYF. In nucleotides, the CDR3 is TGTGCCAGCAGACCGGGACAGCGAGGAAACACCATATATTTT. J is TRBJ1-3 and V is TRBV6-5; TRBD1 agrees at 7 bases. CDR1 and CDR2 (germline): MNHEY, SVGAGI. V dropped 6 bases and J dropped 4; count of bases not matched to a gene: 6. The CDR3 extends over 14 amino acids.

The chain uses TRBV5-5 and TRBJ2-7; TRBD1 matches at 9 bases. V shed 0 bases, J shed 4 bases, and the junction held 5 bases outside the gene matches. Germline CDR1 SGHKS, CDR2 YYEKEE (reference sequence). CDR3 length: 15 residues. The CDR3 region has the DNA TGTGCCAGCAGCTTGGGACAGGGGGTCGAGTACGAGCAGTACTTC. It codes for CASSLGQGVEYEQYF. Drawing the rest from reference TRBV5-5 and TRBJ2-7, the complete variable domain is DAGVTQSPTHLIKTRGQQVTLRCSPISGHKSVSWYQQVLGQGPQFIFQYYEKEERGRGNFPDRFSARQFPNYSSELNVNALLLGDSALYLCASSLGQGVEYEQYFGPGTRLTVT.

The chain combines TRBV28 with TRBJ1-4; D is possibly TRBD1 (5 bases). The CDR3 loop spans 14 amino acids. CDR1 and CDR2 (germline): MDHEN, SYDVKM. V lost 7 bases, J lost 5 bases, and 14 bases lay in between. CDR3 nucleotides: TGTGCCAGCATTCCTGGGGGAGGGAATGAAAAACTGTTTTTT. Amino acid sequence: CASIPGGGNEKLFF.

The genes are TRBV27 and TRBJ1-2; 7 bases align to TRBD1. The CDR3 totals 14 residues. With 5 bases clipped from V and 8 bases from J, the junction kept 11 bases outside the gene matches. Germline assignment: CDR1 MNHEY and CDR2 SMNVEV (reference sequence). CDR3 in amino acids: CASSPGWDSGGYTF. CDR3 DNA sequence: TGTGCCAGCAGTCCAGGATGGGACAGCGGGGGCTACACCTTC.

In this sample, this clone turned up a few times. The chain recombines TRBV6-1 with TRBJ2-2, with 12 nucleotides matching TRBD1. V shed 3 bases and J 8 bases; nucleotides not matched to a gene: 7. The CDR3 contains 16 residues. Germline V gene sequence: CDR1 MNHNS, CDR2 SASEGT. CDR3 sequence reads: CASSDPGQGASGELFF. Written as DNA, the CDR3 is TGTGCCAGCAGTGACCCGGGACAGGGGGCGTCTGGGGAGCTGTTTTTT.

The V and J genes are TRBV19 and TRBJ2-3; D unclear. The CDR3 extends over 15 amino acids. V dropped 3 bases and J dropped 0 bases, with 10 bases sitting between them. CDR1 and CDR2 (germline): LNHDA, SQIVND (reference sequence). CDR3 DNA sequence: TGTGCCAGTAGTATGTCGAGTTCTAGCACAGATACGCAGTATTTT. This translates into CASSMSSSSTDTQYF.

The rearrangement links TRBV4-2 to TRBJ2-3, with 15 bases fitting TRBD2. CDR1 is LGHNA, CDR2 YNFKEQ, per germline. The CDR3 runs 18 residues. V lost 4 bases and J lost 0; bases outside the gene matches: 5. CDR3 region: CASSLGTSGRSSTDTQYF. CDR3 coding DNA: TGTGCCAGCAGCCTCGGGACTAGCGGGAGGAGCAGCACAGATACGCAGTATTTT.

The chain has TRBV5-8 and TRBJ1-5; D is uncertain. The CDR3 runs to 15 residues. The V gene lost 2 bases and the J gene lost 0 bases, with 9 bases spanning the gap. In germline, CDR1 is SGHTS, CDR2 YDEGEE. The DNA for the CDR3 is TGTGCCAGCAGCTTATGGGGAGGTAGCAATCAGCCCCAGCATTTT. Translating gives CASSLWGGSNQPQHF.

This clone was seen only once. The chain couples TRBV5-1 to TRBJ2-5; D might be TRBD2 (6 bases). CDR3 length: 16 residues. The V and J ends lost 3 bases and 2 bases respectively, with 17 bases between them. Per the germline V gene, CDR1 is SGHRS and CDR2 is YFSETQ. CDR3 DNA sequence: TGCGCCAGCAGCTCCCTCGTAGGCGGGATACAAGAGACCCAGTACTTC. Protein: CASSSLVGGIQETQYF.

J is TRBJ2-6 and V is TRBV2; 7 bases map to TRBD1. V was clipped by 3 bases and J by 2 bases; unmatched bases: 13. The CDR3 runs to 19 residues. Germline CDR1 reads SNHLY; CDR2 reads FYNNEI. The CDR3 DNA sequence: TGTGCCAGCAGTGAGAGGGGGCAGGAGAGGGTGGCTGGGGCCAACGTCCTGACTTTC. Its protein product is CASSERGQERVAGANVLTF.

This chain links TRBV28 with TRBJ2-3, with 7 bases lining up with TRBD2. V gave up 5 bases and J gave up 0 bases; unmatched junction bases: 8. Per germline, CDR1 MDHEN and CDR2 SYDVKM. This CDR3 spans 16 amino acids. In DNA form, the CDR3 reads TGTGCCAGCAGTGCCTCTAGCGGCCTTAGCACAGATACGCAGTATTTT. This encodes CASSASSGLSTDTQYF.

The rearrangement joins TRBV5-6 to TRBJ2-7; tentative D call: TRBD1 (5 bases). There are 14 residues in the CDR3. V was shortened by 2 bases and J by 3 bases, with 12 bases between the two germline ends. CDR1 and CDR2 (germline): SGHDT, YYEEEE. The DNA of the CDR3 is TGTGCCAGCAGCTTTAGGACATCACACTACGAGCAGTACTTC. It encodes CASSFRTSHYEQYF.

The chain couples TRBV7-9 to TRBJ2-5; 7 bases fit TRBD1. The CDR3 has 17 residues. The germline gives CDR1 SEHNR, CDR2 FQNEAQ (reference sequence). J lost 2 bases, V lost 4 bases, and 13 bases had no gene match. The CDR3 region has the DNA TGTGCCAGCAGCTCGCCAGCCCCCGGGACAGTTCAAGAGACCCAGTACTTC. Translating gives CASSSPAPGTVQETQYF.

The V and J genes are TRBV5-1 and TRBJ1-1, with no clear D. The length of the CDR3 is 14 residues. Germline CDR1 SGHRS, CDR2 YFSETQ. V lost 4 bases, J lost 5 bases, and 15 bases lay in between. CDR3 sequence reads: CASSPPGRGTEAFF. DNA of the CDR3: TGCGCCAGCAGCCCCCCGGGTCGGGGTACTGAAGCTTTCTTT.